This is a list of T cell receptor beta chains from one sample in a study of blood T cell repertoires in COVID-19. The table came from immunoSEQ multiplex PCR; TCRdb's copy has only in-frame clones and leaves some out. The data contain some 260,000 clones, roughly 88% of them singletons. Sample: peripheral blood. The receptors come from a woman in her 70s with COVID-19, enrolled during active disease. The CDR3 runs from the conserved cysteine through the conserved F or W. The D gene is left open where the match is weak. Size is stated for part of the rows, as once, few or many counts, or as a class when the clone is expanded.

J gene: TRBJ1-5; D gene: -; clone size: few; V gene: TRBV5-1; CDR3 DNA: TGCGCCAGCAGCTTGGTTCCGGGGAACCAGCCCCAGCATTTT; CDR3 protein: CASSLVPGNQPQHF
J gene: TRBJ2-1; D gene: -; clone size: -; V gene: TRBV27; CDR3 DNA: TGTGCCAGCCGGGGAACTACAAAAGAGCAGTTCTTC; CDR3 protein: CASRGTTKEQFF
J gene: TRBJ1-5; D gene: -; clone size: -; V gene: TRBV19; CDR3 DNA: TGTGCCAGTAGTATAGTTCCAAATCAGCCCCAGCATTTT; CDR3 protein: CASSIVPNQPQHF
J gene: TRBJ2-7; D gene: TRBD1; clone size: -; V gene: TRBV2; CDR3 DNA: TGTGCCACCTTGGGACAGGGATTCTACGAGCAGTACTTC; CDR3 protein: CATLGQGFYEQYF
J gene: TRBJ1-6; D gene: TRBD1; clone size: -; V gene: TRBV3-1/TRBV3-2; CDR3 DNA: TGTGCCAGCAGCCGATTGGGACAGGGGATCAATTCACCCCTCCACTTT; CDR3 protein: CASSRLGQGINSPLHF
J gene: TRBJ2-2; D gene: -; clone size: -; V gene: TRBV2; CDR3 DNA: TGTGCCAGCAGTGAACAGCTAGAAACCGGGGAGCTGTTTTTT; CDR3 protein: CASSEQLETGELFF
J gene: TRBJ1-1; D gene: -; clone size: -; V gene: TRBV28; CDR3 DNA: TGTGCCAGCAGACGCGTCACTGAAGCTTTCTTT; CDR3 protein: CASRRVTEAFF
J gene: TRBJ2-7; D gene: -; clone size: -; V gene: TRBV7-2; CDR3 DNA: TGTGCCAGCAGCTTAGTTTACAGGGACCGCGAGCAGTACTTC; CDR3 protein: CASSLVYRDREQYF
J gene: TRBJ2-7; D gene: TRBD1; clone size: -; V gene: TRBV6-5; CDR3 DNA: TGTGCCAGCAGTCCTTCGGGACAGGGCGAGCAGTACTTC; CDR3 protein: CASSPSGQGEQYF
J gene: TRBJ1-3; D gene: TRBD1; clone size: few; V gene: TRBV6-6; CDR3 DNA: TGTGCCAGCAGTTACTCCCGGGACAGGGTCGAAAACACCATATATTTT; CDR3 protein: CASSYSRDRVENTIYF
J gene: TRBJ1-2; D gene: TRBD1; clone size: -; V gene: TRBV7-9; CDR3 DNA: TGTGCCAGCGGCGGGACAGGGGGGAAAGGCTACACCTTC; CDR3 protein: CASGGTGGKGYTF
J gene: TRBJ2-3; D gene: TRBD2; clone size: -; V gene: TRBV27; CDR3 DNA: TGTGCCAGCAGTTGGGCTAGCGGGAGAAAAGATACGCAGTATTTT; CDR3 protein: CASSWASGRKDTQYF
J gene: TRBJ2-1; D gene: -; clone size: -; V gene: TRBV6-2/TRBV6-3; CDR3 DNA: TGTGCCAGCAGCAAACCCGGTGGCCTGGGGCGAGTGGGTGAGCAGTTCTTC; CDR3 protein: CASSKPGGLGRVGEQFF
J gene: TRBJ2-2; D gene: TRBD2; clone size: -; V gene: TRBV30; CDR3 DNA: TGTGCCTGGAGCGCCGGACTAGCGAACACCGGGGAGCTGTTTTTT; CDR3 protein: CAWSAGLANTGELFF
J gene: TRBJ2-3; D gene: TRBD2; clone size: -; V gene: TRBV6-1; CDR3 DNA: TGTGCCAGCAGTGATAGCGGGACTAGCGGGATAGATACGCAGTATTTT; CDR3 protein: CASSDSGTSGIDTQYF
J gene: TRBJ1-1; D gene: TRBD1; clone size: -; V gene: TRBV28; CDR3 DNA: TGTGCCAGCAGTTTACCGGGACAGATGAACACTGAAGCTTTCTTT; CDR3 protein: CASSLPGQMNTEAFF
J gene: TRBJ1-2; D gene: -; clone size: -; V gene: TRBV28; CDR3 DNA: TGTGCCAGCAGTTTCATCGGCTACACCTTC; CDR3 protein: CASSFIGYTF
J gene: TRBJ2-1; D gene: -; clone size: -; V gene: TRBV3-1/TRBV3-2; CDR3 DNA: TGTGCCAGCAGCCAAGTCTCGTTGGAGCAGTTCTTC; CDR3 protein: CASSQVSLEQFF
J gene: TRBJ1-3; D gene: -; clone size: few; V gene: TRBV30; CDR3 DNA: TGTGCCTGGAGCCCGGGAAACTCTGGAAACACCATATATTTT; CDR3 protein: CAWSPGNSGNTIYF
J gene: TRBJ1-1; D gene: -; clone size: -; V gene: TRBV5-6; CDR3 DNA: TGTGCCAGCAGCTGGAGGGTCACTGAAGCTTTCTTT; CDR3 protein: CASSWRVTEAFF
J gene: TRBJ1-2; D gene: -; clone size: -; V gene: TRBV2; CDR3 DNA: TGTGCCAGCCGAGGGACTTCTAACTATGGCTACACCTTC; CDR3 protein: CASRGTSNYGYTF
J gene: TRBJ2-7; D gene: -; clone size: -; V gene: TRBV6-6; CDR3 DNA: TGTGCCAGCAGCCTAGGACAGAACTCCTACGAGCAGTACTTC; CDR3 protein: CASSLGQNSYEQYF
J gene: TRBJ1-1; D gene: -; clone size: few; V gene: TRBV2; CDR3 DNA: TGTGCCAGCAGTGCTTGGAACACTGAAGCTTTCTTT; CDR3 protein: CASSAWNTEAFF
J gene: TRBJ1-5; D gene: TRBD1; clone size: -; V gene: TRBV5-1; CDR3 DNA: TGCGCCAGCAGCCGCGGACAGGACGGGCAGCCCCAGCATTTT; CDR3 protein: CASSRGQDGQPQHF
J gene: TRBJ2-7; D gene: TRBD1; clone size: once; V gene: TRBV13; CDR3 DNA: TGTGCCAGCAGCTTATATCGAGGACAGGGGGCGGGCGAGCAGTACTTC; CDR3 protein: CASSLYRGQGAGEQYF
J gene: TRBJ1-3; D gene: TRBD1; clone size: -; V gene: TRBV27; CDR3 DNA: TGTGCCAGCAGAGTTACCGGGACAGGGGTGGGAAACACCATATATTTT; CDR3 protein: CASRVTGTGVGNTIYF
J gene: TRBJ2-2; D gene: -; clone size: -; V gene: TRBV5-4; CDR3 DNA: TGTGCCAGCAGCTTCGGACATCCGAACACCGGGGAGCTGTTTTTT; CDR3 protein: CASSFGHPNTGELFF
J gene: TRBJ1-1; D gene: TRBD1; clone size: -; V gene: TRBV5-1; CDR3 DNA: TGCGCCAGCAGCAGAGGACAGGGGAACACTGAAGCTTTCTTT; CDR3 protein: CASSRGQGNTEAFF
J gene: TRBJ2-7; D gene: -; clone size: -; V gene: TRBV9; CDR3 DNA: TGTGCCAGCAGCCCGAGGCCGCTTGGTGCCGAGCAGTACTTC; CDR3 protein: CASSPRPLGAEQYF
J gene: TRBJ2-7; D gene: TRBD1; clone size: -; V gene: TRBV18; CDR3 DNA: TGTGCCAGCTCACCAAAACCCGGGACAGGGGACGACGAGCAGTACTTC; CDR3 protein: CASSPKPGTGDDEQYF
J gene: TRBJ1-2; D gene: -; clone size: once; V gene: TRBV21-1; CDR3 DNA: TGTGCCAGCAGCTTTTGGGCCTCAAGCTATGGCTACACCTTC; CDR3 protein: CASSFWASSYGYTF
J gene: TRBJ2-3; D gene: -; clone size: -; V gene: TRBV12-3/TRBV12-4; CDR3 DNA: TGTGCCAGCAGTTTACAGGCAGATACGCAGTATTTT; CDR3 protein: CASSLQADTQYF
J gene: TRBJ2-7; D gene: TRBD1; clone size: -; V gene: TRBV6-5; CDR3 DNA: TGTGCCAGCCGTCCGGGACAGGGTCTTGCTCTCGAGCAGTACTTC; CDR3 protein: CASRPGQGLALEQYF
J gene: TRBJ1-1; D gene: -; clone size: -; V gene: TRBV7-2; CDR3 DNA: TGTGCCAGCAGCTTCCAGATATCGAACACTGAAGCTTTCTTT; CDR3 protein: CASSFQISNTEAFF
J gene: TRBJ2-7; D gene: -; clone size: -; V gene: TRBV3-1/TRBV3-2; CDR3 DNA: TGTGCCAGCAGCGACACCTACGAGCAGTACTTC; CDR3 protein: CASSDTYEQYF
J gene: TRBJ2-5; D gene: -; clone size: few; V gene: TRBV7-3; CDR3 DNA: TGTGCCAGCAGCACCGGGCTAGCCCCGCAGACCCAGTACTTC; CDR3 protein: CASSTGLAPQTQYF
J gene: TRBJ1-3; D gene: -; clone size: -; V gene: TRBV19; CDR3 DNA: TGTGCCGGGGCAGGGTTTTCTGGAAACACCATATATTTT; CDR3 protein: CAGAGFSGNTIYF
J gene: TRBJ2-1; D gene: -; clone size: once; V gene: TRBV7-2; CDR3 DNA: TGTGCCAGCAGCTCCTTAGCAAGAGGGTACAATGAGCAGTTCTTC; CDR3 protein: CASSSLARGYNEQFF
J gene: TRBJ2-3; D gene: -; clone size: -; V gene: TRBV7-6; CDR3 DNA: TGTGCCAGCAGCCTAGGGAGTACCGCAGATACGCAGTATTTT; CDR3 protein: CASSLGSTADTQYF
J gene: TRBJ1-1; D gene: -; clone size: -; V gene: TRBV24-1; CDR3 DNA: TGTGCCACCAGTGATTTGTCGTTTTATGTAGACACTGAAGCTTTCTTT; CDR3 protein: CATSDLSFYVDTEAFF
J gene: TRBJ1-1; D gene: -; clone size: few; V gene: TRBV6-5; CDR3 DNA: TGTGCCAGCAGTTACCGGGTTGGCCCGAACACTGAAGCTTTCTTT; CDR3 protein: CASSYRVGPNTEAFF
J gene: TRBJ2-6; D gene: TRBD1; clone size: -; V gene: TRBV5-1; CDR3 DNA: TGCGCCAGCAGCCTCATAGGGACAGGGGTCTCTGGGGCCAACGTCCTGACTTTC; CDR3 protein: CASSLIGTGVSGANVLTF
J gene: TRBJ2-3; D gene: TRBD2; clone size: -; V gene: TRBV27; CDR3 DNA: TGTGCCAGCAGTTTCCCTAGCGGAGCCCTCACAGATACGCAGTATTTT; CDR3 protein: CASSFPSGALTDTQYF
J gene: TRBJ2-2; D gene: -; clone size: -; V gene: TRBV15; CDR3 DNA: TGTGCCACCAGCAGATACGAAGGGGCCGGGGAGCTGTTTTTT; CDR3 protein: CATSRYEGAGELFF
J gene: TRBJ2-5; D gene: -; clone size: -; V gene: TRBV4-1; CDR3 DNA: TGCGCCAGCAGCCAAGGGGGGAGACTAGAAGAGACCCAGTACTTC; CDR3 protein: CASSQGGRLEETQYF